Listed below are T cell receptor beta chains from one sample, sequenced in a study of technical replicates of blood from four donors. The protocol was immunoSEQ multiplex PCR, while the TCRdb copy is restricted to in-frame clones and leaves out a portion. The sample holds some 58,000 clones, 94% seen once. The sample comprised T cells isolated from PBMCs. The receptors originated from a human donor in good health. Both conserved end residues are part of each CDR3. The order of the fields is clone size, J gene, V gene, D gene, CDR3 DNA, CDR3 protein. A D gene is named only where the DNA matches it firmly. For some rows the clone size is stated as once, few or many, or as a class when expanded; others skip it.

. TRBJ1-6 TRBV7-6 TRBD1 TGTGCCAGCAGCTGGGGACAGGGCTCACCACCCCACAATTCACCCCTCCACTTT CASSWGQGSPPHNSPLHF
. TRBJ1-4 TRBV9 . TGTGCCAGCAGCGTAGCTATGATGGATGAAAAACTGTTTTTT CASSVAMMDEKLFF
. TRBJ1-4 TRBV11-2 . TGTGCCAGCAGCTTTACAGGGATTAATGAAAAACTGTTTTTT CASSFTGINEKLFF
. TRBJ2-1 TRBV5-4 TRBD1 TGTGCCAGCAGCTTGGGACAGGGGATATTCCATGAGCAGTTCTTC CASSLGQGIFHEQFF
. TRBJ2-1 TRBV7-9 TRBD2 TGTGCCAGCAGCTTAGCCGGGCGACTAGCGGGAGCTGAGCAGTTCTTC CASSLAGRLAGAEQFF
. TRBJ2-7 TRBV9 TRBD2 TGTGCCAGCAGCGTTACAGCGGGAGGGCCGTCCTACGAGCAGTACTTC CASSVTAGGPSYEQYF
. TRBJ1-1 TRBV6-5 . TGTGCCAGCAGTTACTCAGGGGTGGGGGGGAACACTGAAGCTTTCTTT CASSYSGVGGNTEAFF
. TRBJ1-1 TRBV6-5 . TGTGCCAGCAGTTACGGGAGATCGAACACTGAAGCTTTCTTT CASSYGRSNTEAFF
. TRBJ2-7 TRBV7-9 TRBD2 TGTGCCAGCAGTTTTAGCGGGGGGGCGGACGAGCAGTACTTC CASSFSGGADEQYF
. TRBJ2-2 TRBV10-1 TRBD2 TGCGCCAGCAGTGCCTTGTATCGGGGGGTGAACACCGGGGAGCTGTTTTTT CASSALYRGVNTGELFF
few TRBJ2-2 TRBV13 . TGTGCCAGCAATCGGAACACCGGGGAGCTGTTTTTT CASNRNTGELFF
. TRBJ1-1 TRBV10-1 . TGCGCCAGCTCCTCCGGGTGGAACACTGAAGCTTTCTTT CASSSGWNTEAFF
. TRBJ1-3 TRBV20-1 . TGCAGTGTCGGGAGGGGAAACACCATATATTTT CSVGRGNTIYF
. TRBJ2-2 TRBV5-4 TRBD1 TGTGCCAGCAGCTTCAGGGGGCGCAACGGGGAGCTGTTTTTT CASSFRGRNGELFF
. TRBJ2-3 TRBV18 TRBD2 TGTGCCAGCTCACCGCGGGGGGCCGGCACAGATACGCAGTATTTT CASSPRGAGTDTQYF
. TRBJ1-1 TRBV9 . TGTGCCAGCAGCGTAGCCGGCGGCTATGAAGCTTTCTTT CASSVAGGYEAFF
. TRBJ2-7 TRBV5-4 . TGTGCCAGCAGCCCCGCTGGGGGCACTTCCTACGAGCAGTACTTC CASSPAGGTSYEQYF
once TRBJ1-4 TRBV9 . TGTGCCAGCAGCGTAGGCTTTGGGGAGGGTGAAAAACTGTTTTTT CASSVGFGEGEKLFF
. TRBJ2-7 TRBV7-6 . TGTGCCAGCAGCGTAAGTCGGGGTTCCTACGAGCAGTACTTC CASSVSRGSYEQYF
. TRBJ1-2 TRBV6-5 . TGTGCCAGCAGTTTGAACAGCTATGGCTACACCTTC CASSLNSYGYTF
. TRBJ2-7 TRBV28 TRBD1 TGTGCCAGCAAAGGGACAGGCGCTAGCTCCTACGAGCAGTACTTC CASKGTGASSYEQYF
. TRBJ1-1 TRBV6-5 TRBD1 TGTGCCAGCAGTACCCGACAGGGGGTAAACACTGAAGCTTTCTTT CASSTRQGVNTEAFF
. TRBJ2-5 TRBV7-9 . TGTGCCAGCAGCTTAGCGCTGGGGGGGGCCGGGGAGACCCAGTACTTC CASSLALGGAGETQYF
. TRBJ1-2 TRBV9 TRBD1 TGTGCCAGCAGCGTAGGTGGGACAGGTAGATATGGCTACACCTTC CASSVGGTGRYGYTF
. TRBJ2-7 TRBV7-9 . TGTGCCAGCAGCTTAGGCGAGACCTACGAGCAGTACTTC CASSLGETYEQYF
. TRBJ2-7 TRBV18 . TGTGCCAGCTCACAGGACAGCTCCTACGAGCAGTACTTC CASSQDSSYEQYF
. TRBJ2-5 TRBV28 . TGTGCCAGCAGTTTATCCCCCCGCGGTGGCCAAGAGACCCAGTACTTC CASSLSPRGGQETQYF
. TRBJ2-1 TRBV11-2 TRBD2 TGTGCCAGCAGCTTCGCGGGGGTTGAGCAGTTCTTC CASSFAGVEQFF
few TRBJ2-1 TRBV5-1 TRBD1 TGCGCCAGCAGCTTCGGGGTAAGACAGGGAATTGTTGAGCAGTTCTTC CASSFGVRQGIVEQFF
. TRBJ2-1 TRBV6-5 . TGTGCCAGCAGTTACTCGATGTCAGTGCAGTTCTTC CASSYSMSVQFF